A single sample is the source of the 21 T cell receptor beta chains below, sequenced in a study of T cells in Graves' hyperthyroidism and ophthalmopathy. Researchers amplified the TCR beta CDR3 regions from RNA transcripts. Initially, a first-round RT-PCR of the TCR CDR3 employed the HTBI primer set. TCRdb reanalysed the multiplex PCR reads using MiXCR and keeps one entry per CDR3 protein. This sample yields 450,000 to 700,000 distinct CDR3 sequences, of which about 45% are seen a single time; around 17% belongs to the top ten. The sequencing sample was made of peripheral blood or thyroid tissue (not recorded which). Every receptor here comes from an adult woman with Graves' disease, either hyperthyroidism or ophthalmopathy (not recorded which).

This chain connects TRBV12-3 or TRBV12-4 to TRBJ2-7; D ambiguous. This CDR3 has 13 residues. The V end lost 6 bases, the J end lost 7 bases, and 16 bases lay between the germline ends. CDR3 residues: CASSPRGDGEQYF. The CDR3 DNA reads TGTGCCAGCAGCCCTCGAGGCGACGGTGAGCAGTACTTC.

The J gene is TRBJ2-5, the V gene TRBV29-1, with D possibly being TRBD1 (6 bases). The closer fit of TRBJ2-1 to the DNA end suggests the J call may be wrong. The CDR3 extends over 13 amino acids. Germline V gives CDR1 SQVTM, CDR2 ANQGSEA. Here the CDR3 reads CSVVDGGPYEQFF. As DNA, the CDR3 is TGCAGCGTTGTTGATGGGGGCCCCTATGAGCAGTTCTTC.

The chain is built from TRBV5-1 and TRBJ1-1; tentative D call: TRBD1 (6 bases). The germline gives CDR1 SGHRS, CDR2 YFSETQ. Trimming left V 0 bases short and J 8 bases short, with 11 bases between. The CDR3 extends over 13 amino acids. CDR3 sequence (DNA): TGCGCCAGCAGCTTGGTGGGGGCATTAGAAGCTTTCTTT. Its translation is CASSLVGALEAFF.

In this sample, this clonotype turned up a few times. V gene TRBV7-2 combines with J gene TRBJ1-1; no clear D gene. From germline, CDR1 is SGHTA and CDR2 FQGNSA. Trimming left V 3 bases short and J 0 bases short, with 11 bases between. CDR3 length: 15 residues. DNA of the CDR3: TGTGCCAGCAGCTTCGGCGGAATGATGAACACTGAAGCTTTCTTT. This sequence encodes CASSFGGMMNTEAFF. Together with reference TRBV7-2 and TRBJ1-1, the CDR3 gives the full variable domain: GAGVSQSPSNKVTEKGKDVELRCDPISGHTALYWYRQSLGQGLEFLIYFQGNSAPDKSGLPSDRFSAERTGGSVSTLTIQRTQQEDSAVYLCASSFGGMMNTEAFFGQGTRLTVV.

This clonotype came up many times. The chain uses TRBV4-2 and TRBJ1-1; D might be TRBD1 (5 bases). The V gene lost 5 bases and the J gene lost 1 base, with 17 bases spanning the gap. The CDR3 has 16 residues. The germline gives CDR1 LGHNA, CDR2 YNFKEQ. CDR3 DNA: TGTGCCAGCAGCGGACACAATCAACCGACGAACACTGAAGCTTTCTTT. This gives the protein CASSGHNQPTNTEAFF.

The chain is built from TRBV15 and TRBJ2-7; the D gene is possibly TRBD2 (6 bases). Trimming took off 5 bases at V and 3 bases at J, with 11 bases between the two ends. This CDR3 contains 13 residues. Germline V gives CDR1 LNHNV, CDR2 YYDKDF (reference sequence). In nucleotides, the CDR3 is TGTGCCACCAGCCTGGGGGAGGTCTACGAGCAGTACTTC. This sequence encodes CATSLGEVYEQYF.

This clonotype has more than one count but fewer than ten. The chain uses TRBV10-3 and TRBJ1-3; D call uncertain. With 11 bases removed from V and 4 bases from J, the gap between germline ends came to 15 bases. The V gene's germline CDR1 is ENHRY and CDR2 SYGVKD. The CDR3 loop spans 13 amino acids. The CDR3: CAAAGLAGNTIYF. The CDR3 coding sequence is TGTGCCGCTGCTGGGCTAGCGGGAAACACCATATATTTT.

This clonotype was detected only a few times. The J gene is TRBJ2-7, the V gene TRBV25-1, with 10 bases that match TRBD2. CDR1 is MGHDK and CDR2 is SYGVNS in the germline V gene. The V segment lost 7 bases and the J segment 0 bases; nucleotides outside the gene matches: 3. This CDR3 region has 14 residues. The CDR3 reads CASTRTSGSYEQYF. CDR3 bases: TGTGCCAGCACCAGGACTAGCGGCTCCTACGAGCAGTACTTC.

This clonotype was observed at least ten times. Here the CDR3 DNA reads TGTGCCAGCAGCGAGTCCCCTCCGACAGGGGACGAAAAACTGTTTTTT. Its protein is CASSESPPTGDEKLFF. The gene calls are TRBV9 and TRBJ1-4; TRBD1 matches 8 bases. From germline, CDR1 is SGDLS and CDR2 YYNGEE. V lost 3 bases and J lost 8; bases outside the gene matches: 12. The CDR3 runs 16 residues.

As to this clonotype: Given a much more abundant clone one base away, this may be a read error. Since no conserved phenylalanine or tryptophan closes the CDR3, a read error is the likely cause. This rearrangement joins TRBV10-2 to TRBJ2-5, with 14 bases that match TRBD2. The CDR3 is 20 amino acids. Germline lookup yields CDR1 WSHSY and CDR2 SAAADI. J lost 3 bases, V lost 6 bases, and 18 bases had no gene match. The CDR3 sequence is CASSRGDLGLAGVREETQYL. The CDR3, as DNA: TGCGCCAGCAGCCGAGGGGACCTGGGACTAGCGGGAGTAAGGGAAGAGACCCAGTACCTC.

This rearrangement joins TRBV5-1 to TRBJ1-2; D perhaps matches TRBD1 (6 bases). The V and J ends lost 0 bases and 7 bases respectively, with 10 bases between them. The germline CDR1 and CDR2 sequences are SGHRS and YFSETQ. The CDR3 is 13 amino acids. CDR3 DNA: TGCGCCAGCAGCTTGGGACAGGTCTTTGGCTACACCTTC. Translation: CASSLGQVFGYTF.

Details on this clonotype: A read error may be the cause here, since a much bigger clone is one base away. Since the CDR3 does not end with the conserved phenylalanine or tryptophan, this likely comes from a read error. The chain uses TRBV9 and TRBJ1-1, with TRBD1 matching 7 bases. The J segment lost 1 base and the V segment lost 5 bases, leaving 5 bases of the junction unmatched. The germline V gene encodes CDR1 SGDLS and CDR2 YYNGEE. This CDR3 region has 14 residues. DNA of the CDR3: TGTGCCAGCAGACCCGGGACAGCGAACACTGAAGCTTTCCTT. Amino acid sequence: CASRPGTANTEAFL.

The V gene is TRBV10-3, the J gene TRBJ1-5; 7 positions agree with TRBD1. The germline CDR1 and CDR2 sequences are ENHRY and SYGVKD. The ends lost 6 bases at V and 7 bases at J; junction bases unmatched: 9. The CDR3 is made up of 14 amino acids. CDR3 sequence: CAISDGQVDQPQHF. For the CDR3, the DNA is TGTGCCATCAGCGACGGACAGGTGGACCAGCCCCAGCATTTT.

The chain couples TRBV7-9 to TRBJ1-4; D remains unclear. Germline CDR1 SEHNR, CDR2 FQNEAQ (reference sequence). This CDR3 region has 15 residues. V was shortened by 5 bases and J by 5 bases, with 15 bases between the two germline ends. The CDR3 coding sequence is TGTGCCAGCAGCCACCTGCCAGAAACCAATGAAAAACTGTTTTTT. It codes for CASSHLPETNEKLFF.

This clonotype was picked up many times. This chain connects TRBV27 to TRBJ1-6; 7 bases match TRBD1. The CDR3 is 13 amino acids. After removal of 5 bases from V and 9 bases from J, the junction contained 4 bases not matched to a gene. Germline lookup yields CDR1 MNHEY and CDR2 SMNVEV (reference sequence). The CDR3 DNA follows: TGTGCCAGCAGTAGAGACAGGGCTTCACCCCTCCACTTT. Amino acid sequence: CASSRDRASPLHF.

V is TRBV20-1 and J is TRBJ1-6; perhaps TRBD1 as D (6 bases). In germline, CDR1 is DFQATT, CDR2 SNEGSKA (reference sequence). V lost 3 bases and J 10 bases, leaving 13 bases between the germline ends. This CDR3 has 13 residues. CDR3: CSASGNRESPLHF. The CDR3 region has the DNA TGCAGTGCTAGTGGTAACAGGGAATCACCCCTCCACTTT.

This sequence joins TRBV24-1 and TRBJ2-5; TRBD2 is a possible D gene (5 bases). Trimming removed 4 bases at V and 5 bases at J, with 10 bases between. The germline gives CDR1 KGHDR, CDR2 SFDVKD. The CDR3 is 13 residues long. CDR3 bases: TGTGCCACCAGTGACCATAGCGCGGAGACCCAGTACTTC. Translating it yields CATSDHSAETQYF.

This clonotype was observed many times. J is TRBJ2-5 and V is TRBV20-1; 8 nucleotides line up with TRBD2. From germline, CDR1 is DFQATT and CDR2 SNEGSKA (reference sequence). The CDR3 is made up of 13 amino acids. The V and J ends lost 6 bases and 5 bases, in that order; junction bases with no gene match: 8. The CDR3 DNA reads as TGCAGTGCGATTAGCGGGAATGGGGAGACCCAGTACTTC. Protein sequence: CSAISGNGETQYF.

The V and J genes are TRBV20-1 and TRBJ1-5; D is perhaps TRBD1 (5 bases). Per the germline V gene, CDR1 is DFQATT and CDR2 is SNEGSKA (reference sequence). This CDR3 contains 12 residues. V gave up 1 base and J gave up 6 bases, with 7 bases separating them. The CDR3 reads CSARVQVQPQHF. CDR3 in DNA: TGCAGTGCTAGAGTACAGGTTCAGCCCCAGCATTTT.

The rearrangement links TRBV5-1 to TRBJ2-2, with D unclear. The CDR3 has 14 residues. Trimming cost V 3 bases and J 1 base, with 7 bases left between them. Germline V CDR1 and CDR2: SGHRS, YFSETQ. Here the CDR3 reads CASSYDGNTGELFF. Written as DNA, the CDR3 is TGCGCCAGCAGCTATGACGGGAACACCGGGGAGCTGTTTTTT.

This clonotype was counted ten times or more. The chain carries TRBV19 and TRBJ1-5; D possibly corresponds to TRBD1 (5 bases). The CDR3 totals 17 residues. Germline V gene sequence: CDR1 LNHDA, CDR2 SQIVND (reference sequence). With 5 bases removed from V and 1 base from J, the gap between germline ends came to 18 bases. CDR3 loop: CASSLRRGYGSNQPQHF. CDR3 sequence (DNA): TGTGCCAGTAGTCTGAGACGGGGGTATGGCAGCAATCAGCCCCAGCATTTT. Supplemented by reference TRBV19 and TRBJ1-5, the full variable domain reads DGGITQSPKYLFRKEGQNVTLSCEQNLNHDAMYWYRQDPGQGLRLIYYSQIVNDFQKGDIAEGYSVSREKKESFPLTVTSAQKNPTAFYLCASSLRRGYGSNQPQHFGDGTRLSIL.